This T cell receptor beta chain is drawn from a study of blood T cells in healthy people across ages. Whole-study findings and limits: Using unsorted PBMCs precluded a conclusive naive versus antigen-experienced comparison.

Trimming removed 6 bases from V and 4 bases from J; junction bases left unmatched: 4. The CDR3 consists of 13 residues. From germline, CDR1 is DFQATT and CDR2 SNEGSKA (reference sequence). PCR was performed a second time for about 7 to 11 cycles using a sample-barcoded 5' primer and a J-beta primer mix. Researchers report that a template-switch adaptor with 12 random nucleotides tagged each cDNA molecule. TCRdb reanalysed the 5' RACE reads using MiXCR and keeps one entry per CDR3 protein. Of roughly 2 million distinct CDR3 sequences in the sample, just under 50% were seen once. Of note for this clonotype: Its antigen remains unidentified.

Material: blood. This chain uses TRBV20-1 with TRBJ2-3; TRBD1 agrees at 10 bases. The source is a woman aged 40 to 50 in good health. This CDR3 reads CSALTGGPDTQYF. CDR3 in DNA: TGCAGTGCCCTGACAGGGGGCCCAGATACGCAGTATTTT.